These T cell receptor beta chains were read from a single sample in a study of shared clonotypes between healthy human individuals. The table came from immunoSEQ multiplex PCR; TCRdb's copy has only in-frame clones and leaves some out. This sample yields 2 million to 2.5 million clones, of which more than 90% are seen a single time; roughly 0.13% belongs to the top ten. The sample was naive CD4+ T cells sorted from blood. These receptors originate from a young man in good health. CDR3s include the opening cysteine and the closing phenylalanine or tryptophan. Each record gives: D gene, V gene, J gene, clone size, CDR3 DNA, CDR3 protein. A D gene is named only where the DNA matches it firmly. Where a row states a size, it is once, few, many or the class of an expanded clone; other rows omit it.

TRBD2	TRBV11-2	TRBJ2-3	-	TGTGCCAGCAGCGCGTCGACTAGCGGGAGAGCTCAGAGAGATACGCAGTATTTT	CASSASTSGRAQRDTQYF
-	TRBV14	TRBJ2-7	-	TGTGCCAGCAGCCAATATTCTGGGGGCAAGTACGAGCAGTACTTC	CASSQYSGGKYEQYF
-	TRBV28	TRBJ1-4	-	TGTGCCAGCAGTATTTTTGGCCCGGGAGGGCAGGAAAAACTGTTTTTT	CASSIFGPGGQEKLFF
-	TRBV21-1	TRBJ2-1	-	TGTGCCAGCAGCAAAATGGTAGGGGAGGAGGGTTACAATGAGCAGTTCTTC	CASSKMVGEEGYNEQFF
-	TRBV2	TRBJ1-4	-	TGTGCCAGCAGTCGCCAGGGCGTAACTGAAAAACTGTTTTTT	CASSRQGVTEKLFF
-	TRBV9	TRBJ1-1	-	TGTGCCAGCAGCCCTCGGACGGGGAACACTGAAGCTTTCTTT	CASSPRTGNTEAFF
-	TRBV27	TRBJ2-5	-	TGTGCCAGCAGTTCCCGGCGCGGGAACCAAGAGACCCAGTACTTC	CASSSRRGNQETQYF
-	TRBV6-5	TRBJ1-2	-	TGTGCCAGCAGTCCCTGGGAGCCGCAGTATCTTGGCTACACCTTC	CASSPWEPQYLGYTF
TRBD2	TRBV19	TRBJ2-3	once	TGTGCCAGTAGCCTACTAGCGGGCGGATCAACAGATACGCAGTATTTT	CASSLLAGGSTDTQYF
-	TRBV9	TRBJ2-3	-	TGTGCCAGCAGCGTAGCCGAGGGAGAGGGAACAGATACGCAGTATTTT	CASSVAEGEGTDTQYF
-	TRBV30	TRBJ1-1	-	TGTGCCTGCCAACTCCGGGACCGGAACACTGAAGCTTTCTTT	CACQLRDRNTEAFF
-	TRBV6-5	TRBJ2-7	once	TGTGCCAGCAGTTACGACAGGCAAACCTACGAGCAGTACTTC	CASSYDRQTYEQYF
-	TRBV2	TRBJ1-2	-	TGTGCCAGCAGCGCCCTTTTCCCGTCCGGCTACACCTTC	CASSALFPSGYTF
-	TRBV16	TRBJ1-1	-	TGTGCCAGCAGCCAATTGGGGGGCAGCGGGTACACTGAAGCTTTCTTT	CASSQLGGSGYTEAFF
-	TRBV6-6	TRBJ2-4	-	TGTGCCAGCAGTTATGGCAGGGTCAATAACATTCAGTACTTC	CASSYGRVNNIQYF
TRBD1	TRBV5-4	TRBJ1-2	-	TGTGCCAGCAGCCGGGACAGGGACAACTATGGCTACACCTTC	CASSRDRDNYGYTF
TRBD2	TRBV5-1	TRBJ2-5	-	TGCGCCAGCAGCCAAAACGCCGGACTAGCGGGCAAAGAGACCCAGTACTTC	CASSQNAGLAGKETQYF